A selection of T cell receptor beta chains follows, all from one sample in a study of T cells in Graves' hyperthyroidism and ophthalmopathy. TCRdb processed the multiplex PCR reads anew with MiXCR; each CDR3 protein has one entry. The data show some 300,000 distinct CDR3 sequences, roughly 20% seen once. Sequenced: blood. The receptors shown here come from a man between 45 and 60 years old with Graves' ophthalmopathy. CDR3s include the opening cysteine and the closing phenylalanine or tryptophan. The order of the fields is J gene, D gene, V gene, CDR3 length, clone size, CDR3 protein, CDR3 DNA. D genes are given only for firm matches. Not all rows give a size; the values are once, few, many and, for expanded clones, a class.

TRBJ1-4 TRBD1 TRBV30 14 - CAWSWDRGGEKLFF TGTGCCTGGAGTTGGGACAGGGGAGGTGAAAAACTGTTTTTT
TRBJ2-7 - TRBV28 13 few CASSLGSLSEQYF TGTGCCAGCAGTTTAGGCAGTCTCTCCGAGCAGTACTTC
TRBJ2-7 TRBD2 TRBV5-6 17 few CASSISSGSLWGGEQYF TGTGCCAGCAGCATTTCTAGCGGGAGTCTATGGGGGGGGGAGCAGTACTTC
TRBJ2-5 - TRBV5-1 15 - CASSLGVADQETQYF TGCGCCAGCAGCTTGGGGGTAGCGGACCAAGAGACCCAGTACTTC
TRBJ2-1 - TRBV3-1 15 many CASSQDLGAYNEQFF TGTGCCAGCAGCCAAGACCTGGGGGCTTACAATGAGCAGTTCTTC
TRBJ2-3 TRBD2 TRBV3-1 15 many CASSQIAGGADTQYF TGTGCCAGCAGCCAAATAGCGGGAGGGGCAGATACGCAGTATTTT
TRBJ2-5 - TRBV24-1 13 - CATSPGGEETQYF TGTGCCACCAGTCCCGGGGGCGAAGAGACCCAGTACTTC
TRBJ2-2 - TRBV3-1 15 few CASSQGATVTGELFF TGTGCCAGCAGCCAAGGGGCCACAGTCACCGGGGAGCTGTTTTTT
TRBJ2-5 - TRBV29-1 12 - CSVATNQETQYF TGCAGCGTTGCAACAAACCAAGAGACCCAGTACTTC
TRBJ2-2 - TRBV28 17 many CASSAQLLIANTGELFF TGTGCCAGCAGTGCCCAACTACTTATCGCGAACACCGGGGAGCTGTTTTTT
TRBJ2-5 TRBD1 TRBV5-1 15 few CASSYYDRGVETQYF TGCGCCAGCAGCTATTATGACAGGGGGGTAGAGACCCAGTACTTC
TRBJ1-5 - TRBV14 14 - CASSPAGGYQPQHF TGTGCCAGCAGCCCGGCGGGGGGGTATCAGCCCCAGCATTTT
TRBJ1-3 - TRBV30 14 - CAWSGTVSGNTIYF TGTGCCTGGAGCGGTACGGTCTCTGGAAACACCATATATTTT
TRBJ2-7 - TRBV7-2 13 - CASSWGLTYEQYF TGTGCCAGCAGCTGGGGACTTACCTACGAGCAGTACTTC
TRBJ2-2 TRBD1 TRBV19 15 - CASSIDTGVTGELFF TGTGCCAGTAGTATAGATACAGGGGTCACCGGGGAGCTGTTTTTT
TRBJ1-5 TRBD1 TRBV28 14 - CASSLRDRYQPQHF TGTGCCAGCAGTCTTAGGGACAGGTATCAGCCCCAGCATTTT
TRBJ1-1 - TRBV29-1 11 - CSVRGGGEAFF TGCAGCGTTAGGGGCGGGGGCGAAGCTTTCTTT
TRBJ2-3 TRBD2 TRBV19 16 many CASSAGLAGPTDTQYF TGTGCCAGTAGTGCGGGACTAGCGGGACCCACAGATACGCAGTATTTT
TRBJ2-7 TRBD1 TRBV7-9 15 many CASTPSGRGLYEQYF TGTGCCAGCACCCCCAGTGGAAGGGGGCTCTACGAGCAGTACTTC
TRBJ2-1 TRBD1 TRBV4-1 16 - CASSQNAGTGLDEQFF TGCGCCAGCAGCCAAAATGCCGGGACAGGGTTGGATGAGCAGTTCTTC
TRBJ2-7 TRBD2 TRBV5-8 16 many CASSLGLAGKSYEQYF TGTGCCAGCAGCTTGGGACTAGCGGGAAAGTCCTACGAGCAGTACTTC
TRBJ1-2 TRBD1 TRBV7-9 14 few CASSPQGTGSGYTF TGTGCCAGCAGCCCCCAAGGGACAGGGTCTGGCTACACCTTC
TRBJ2-7 TRBD1 TRBV10-3 15 many CAISDRGTGGYEQYF TGTGCCATCAGTGATCGAGGGACAGGGGGGTACGAGCAGTACTTC
TRBJ1-6 - TRBV5-1 14 many CASSLEGIGSPLHF TGCGCCAGCAGCTTGGAGGGGATTGGGTCACCCCTCCACTTT
TRBJ2-3 - TRBV10-3 15 - CAISESLPPTDTQYF TGTGCCATCAGTGAGTCCCTCCCCCCCACAGATACGCAGTATTTT
TRBJ1-2 - TRBV28 11 - CASQVDYGYTF TGTGCCAGTCAAGTGGACTATGGCTACACCTTC
TRBJ2-3 - TRBV5-1 11 few CASRMDTTQYF TGCGCCAGCAGGATGGACACTACGCAGTATTTT
TRBJ1-1 - TRBV20-1 11 - CSALRGEKAFF TGCAGTGCCCTCCGCGGGGAGAAAGCTTTCTTT
TRBJ1-5 - TRBV10-3 15 many CAISEDGGSNQPQHF TGTGCCATCAGTGAGGATGGGGGGAGCAATCAGCCCCAGCATTTT
TRBJ2-7 - TRBV19 15 - CASSIGGPPSYEQYF TGTGCCAGTAGTATCGGGGGTCCCCCAAGCTACGAGCAGTACTTC
TRBJ2-3 - TRBV7-9 15 many CASSFGGATTDTQYF TGTGCCAGCAGCTTCGGCGGGGCTACCACAGATACGCAGTATTTT
TRBJ2-2 TRBD2 TRBV20-1 13 few CSAPRGGAGELFF TGCAGTGCCCCACGCGGGGGAGCGGGGGAGCTGTTTTTT
TRBJ2-1 TRBD2 TRBV7-9 15 - CASSLVLAVYNEQFF TGTGCCAGCAGCTTAGTACTAGCGGTCTACAATGAGCAGTTCTTC